The source of this T cell receptor beta chain is a study of T cells after posttransplantation cyclophosphamide. Whole-study findings and limits: After PTCy, TRB diversity resembled that of CNI/methotrexate controls. Later blood repertoires were often dominated by clones from the donor CD8+ memory compartment. Blood and skin or GI T cell repertoires showed limited TRB overlap.

As to this clone: Its target is unknown.

CDR3 length equals 15 residues. Trimming took 4 bases from V and 5 from J; bases not matched to a gene: 9. CDR1 and CDR2 from the germline V gene are MNHNS and SASEGT. Assay: immunoSEQ multiplex PCR; the TCRdb copy retains only in-frame clones and omits some. The sample lists thousands of clones, 70% to 75% occurring once. Control samples came 1 year after myeloablative marrow transplants with methotrexate plus calcineurin inhibitor. The sequence was obtained from a female patient aged 50-60 years who received an allogeneic stem cell transplant from an unrelated donor, was CMV-positive, and had acute and chronic GVHD. Certain T cells may be donor cells from the graft. The chain joins TRBV6-1 to TRBJ2-5; the match to TRBD2 covers 8 bases. The input for sequencing was PBMCs, taken after allogeneic stem cell transplant with calcineurin inhibitor and methotrexate. CDR3 coding DNA: TGTGCCAGCAGTGTGGGGCGGGGGGACGAGGAGACCCAGTACTTC. Its translation: CASSVGRGDEETQYF.